This TCR beta chain was obtained from a study of identical twins. J was trimmed by 0 bases and V by 7 bases; bases with no gene match: 7. Germline CDR1 reads DFQATT; CDR2 reads SNEGSKA (reference sequence). The CDR3 extends over 14 amino acids. From the 5' RACE reads, TCRdb called clonotypes with MiXCR, one entry per CDR3 protein. The repertoire holds hundreds of thousands of distinct CDR3 sequences, with under 9% as singletons. This sample was also put to use in a study of yellow fever vaccine responses in identical twins.

The chain employs TRBV20-1 and TRBJ1-1; 8 bases map to TRBD1. The sequenced sample was PBMCs. This TCR was sampled from a woman aged 18-29 years in good health. CDR3 amino acids: CSVVQGVLNTEAFF. In nucleotides, the CDR3 is TGCAGTGTGGTACAGGGGGTCCTGAACACTGAAGCTTTCTTT.